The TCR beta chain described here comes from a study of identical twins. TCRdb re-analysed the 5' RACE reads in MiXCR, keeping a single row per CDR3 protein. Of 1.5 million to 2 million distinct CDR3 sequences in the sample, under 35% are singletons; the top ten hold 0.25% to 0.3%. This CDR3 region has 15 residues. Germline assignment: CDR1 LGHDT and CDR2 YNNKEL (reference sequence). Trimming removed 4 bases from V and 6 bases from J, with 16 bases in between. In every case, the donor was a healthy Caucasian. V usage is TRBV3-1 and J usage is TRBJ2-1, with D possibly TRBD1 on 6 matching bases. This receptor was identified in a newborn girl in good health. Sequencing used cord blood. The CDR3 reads CASSLQPTGTNEQFF. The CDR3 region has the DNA TGTGCCAGCAGCCTCCAACCCACAGGGACCAATGAGCAGTTCTTC.